This T cell receptor (beta chain) was recorded in a study of shared clonotypes between healthy human individuals (dated by TCRdb to 2018 to 2021). Broadly, across the study: Three men and two women, aged 18 to 49 years, made up the cohort. For each donor, three plates each were used for CD4 naive and CD4 memory, two plates were used for CD8 naive, and one plate was used for CD8 memory. Leukapheresis yielded between about 0.94 and 9 billion PBMCs per donor. The study deeply sequenced blood TCR repertoires of about five healthy adults to estimate repertoire size and the extent of clonotype sharing between individuals. Libraries were prepared and TCR repertoires were sequenced by different laboratories using diverse techniques, in order to increase sequencing depth and limit assay-specific biases. Overall study results and their limits: Sharing across a handful of donors was observed for approximately 5% of naive CD4, under 4% of naive CD8, 2% to 2.5% of memory CD4, and about 0.39% of memory CD8 clonotypes. Even with the large sequencing depth, rarefaction of the sorted-subset datasets indicated that sequencing was incomplete. The small number of donors limited the genetic and exposure-history diversity represented. Estimated clonotype richness was generally larger for naive than for memory subsets. Higher generation probabilities were observed for clonotypes shared by all four sorted-subset donors than for non-shared clonotypes. Based on pairwise subsampling, the degree of clonotype sharing among donors was expected to be affected by sequencing depth. Sampling was restricted to blood, and TCR repertoires in tissues likely differ from the TCR repertoires found in blood.

Trimming takes 4 bases off V and 8 bases off J; junction bases not matched to a gene: 9. Reading from cysteine to phenylalanine, the CDR3 counts 15 amino acids. Only the CDR3 DNA is retained, 45 bases long and in frame from the first base. The germline V gene yields SGDLS for CDR1 and YYNGEE for CDR2. For the CD8 naive samples, CD45RO-negative cells were positively selected for CCR7, yielding a CD45RA+CCR7+ population from which TemRA cells were excluded. The donors were healthy, HIV-negative adults who had no recently reported acute infections or vaccinations. Every donor was a Caucasian adult living in Nashville, Tennessee, USA. Blood was collected by leukapheresis, and PBMCs were isolated by Ficoll-Histopaque density gradient centrifugation and then cryopreserved in liquid nitrogen vapor phase. Analytical flow cytometry was used to check the purity and quantity of every magnetically sorted T cell population. Genomic DNA was isolated from every sorted fraction and measured by UV absorbance on a Nanodrop 2000c.

Using the deep immunoSEQ assay, multiplex PCR amplified TCR CDR3 regions from genomic DNA. Extracted genomic DNA from each cell subset was spread evenly across all wells of several immunoSEQ 96-well plates, with each plate serving as a replicate. Each replicate PCR for sorted subsets received roughly 0.2 ug genomic DNA, equal to about 29,000 T cell genomes. The purified libraries were quantified using a Qubit 3.0 fluorometer, sized with a Bioanalyzer 2100, and then quantified again using the KAPA Library Quantification kit. Every immunoSEQ 96-well plate was sequenced on a dedicated single-read 150-cycle Illumina NextSeq 550 flow cell. The study's processing was this. Because the immunoSEQ output included only junctional sequences and no quality scores, the filtering could not be the same as the filtering used for full-length reads. To assign V/J genes and CDR3, sequences were annotated using PyIR, a Python wrapper for IgBLAST v1.9, with IMGT germline references. Reads with weak V/J assignments (E-value above 1e-6), missing CDR3, stop codons, out-of-frame junctions, or ambiguous translated residues were removed. V3J clonotypes were defined as sequences sharing an identical inferred V gene, J gene, and CDR3 amino acid sequence. Percentage overlap between repertoires was computed as shared unique clonotypes divided by the size of the smaller repertoire. Repertoire richness was assessed with RTK rarefaction, the Chao1 estimator, and Recon v2.1 estimates of unobserved clonotypes. OLGA was used to compute generation probabilities for all TCRbeta clonotypes that the gDNA method yielded from a handful of donors. Entries here come from immuneACCESS through TCRdb and include only in-frame sequences with V and J called. Some clones fail to appear in such tables; in the studies checked, an unresolved V gene covers under half of the shortfall, and the cause of the remainder is unknown. V, J and clone size were drawn from that table, and D and trimming were deduced from the DNA. This sample is represented by about 1,900,000 clones; just under 95% of them were singletons. In total, the top ten clones hold 1.2% of the sample.

As regards this clone: The antigen it recognizes is unknown. There are no base qualities to consult, and no much larger clone falls within one base.

The V and J genes are TRBV9 and TRBJ2-1, and TRBD1 aligns with 10 junction nucleotides. The receptor's source is a man younger than 35 in good health. Sample: naive CD8+ T cells sorted from blood. The cell subset or site tag for this specimen amounts to: CD45RA+CCR7+. The CDR3 amino acid sequence is: CASSTGQGVGDEQFF. In nucleotide form, the sequence is TGTGCCAGCAGCACCGGACAGGGGGTCGGCGATGAGCAGTTCTTC.